These 21 T cell receptor beta chains were all obtained from the same sample, sequenced in a study of cytomegalovirus exposure and HLA in healthy donors. The study ran its PCR with 60 Vbeta and 13 Jbeta primers. Sequencing was performed with immunoSEQ multiplex PCR; in TCRdb, only in-frame clones are kept and a portion is missing. The profile shows about 150,000 clones, 80% of them singletons. Sequenced sample: PBMCs. The receptor set was obtained from a man younger than 40 in good health and CMV-seropositive.

V usage is TRBV4-1 and J usage is TRBJ2-7, with D hard to call. Trimming took off 0 bases at V and 2 bases at J, with 11 bases between the two ends. The CDR3 is 15 residues long. The V gene's germline CDR1 is MGHRA and CDR2 YSYEKL. The CDR3 reads CASSQDFPRPYEQYF. CDR3 bases: TGCGCCAGCAGCCAAGACTTCCCGCGTCCCTACGAGCAGTACTTC.

This chain joins TRBV6-1 and TRBJ1-2; 7 positions match TRBD1. V lost 2 bases and J lost 2; bases outside the gene matches: 8. Per the germline V gene, CDR1 is MNHNS and CDR2 is SASEGT. This CDR3 has 16 amino acids. CDR3 region: CASSERAARGNYGYTF. CDR3 nucleotide sequence: TGTGCCAGCAGTGAAAGGGCAGCCAGGGGGAACTATGGCTACACCTTC.

This rearrangement joins TRBV9 to TRBJ2-2; 10 nucleotides agree with TRBD1. The CDR3 covers 16 residues. In germline, CDR1 is SGDLS, CDR2 YYNGEE. Losses at the gene ends were 0 bases for V and 4 bases for J; bases not matched to a gene: 3. CDR3 nucleotides: TGTGCCAGCAGCGTAGGAGGGACAGGGGTCACCGGGGAGCTGTTTTTT. Translating it yields CASSVGGTGVTGELFF.

The chain uses TRBV6-5 and TRBJ2-7; 7 nucleotides align to TRBD1. The CDR3 length is 14 residues. The trim removed 6 bases at V and 5 bases at J, leaving 10 bases unmatched. Germline CDR1 MNHEY, CDR2 SVGAGI. CDR3: CASRPWDSPHEQYF. The CDR3 nucleotides read TGTGCCAGCAGACCTTGGGACAGTCCCCACGAGCAGTACTTC.

The V call is TRBV9, the J call TRBJ2-1, with a weak D call TRBD1 (6 bases). Germline V gene data show CDR1 as SGDLS and CDR2 as YYNGEE. The CDR3 totals 18 residues. Between the trimmed V and J ends, which lost 0 bases and 7 bases, there was a span of 23 bases. In DNA, the CDR3 is TGTGCCAGCAGCGTAGTAGCTGGGGACACCCTAACTAGAAATGAGCAGTTCTTC. This codes for CASSVVAGDTLTRNEQFF. The full variable domain, completed using reference TRBV9 and TRBJ2-1, is DSGVTQTPKHLITATGQRVTLRCSPRSGDLSVYWYQQSLDQGLQFLIQYYNGEERAKGNILERFSAQQFPDLHSELNLSSLELGDSALYFCASSVVAGDTLTRNEQFFGPGTRLTVL.

V gene TRBV7-9 combines with J gene TRBJ2-7, with 9 bases fitting TRBD1. The CDR3 covers 14 residues. Germline V gene sequence: CDR1 SEHNR, CDR2 FQNEAQ (reference sequence). Trimming at V came to 5 bases and at J to 3 bases, leaving 5 bases not matched to a gene. Here the CDR3 reads CASSPRDRDYEQYF. Here the CDR3 DNA reads TGTGCCAGCAGCCCCCGGGACAGGGACTACGAGCAGTACTTC.

This sequence joins TRBV20-1 and TRBJ2-1; D gene unclear. Per germline, CDR1 DFQATT and CDR2 SNEGSKA (reference sequence). Trimming shortened V by 4 bases and J by 11 bases, and 6 bases separated the two germline ends. The CDR3 has 9 residues. The CDR3 sequence: CSAKHQQFF. CDR3 bases: TGCAGTGCTAAGCACCAGCAGTTCTTC.

The rearrangement links TRBV28 to TRBJ2-7; no clear D. The V gene lost 2 bases and the J gene lost 5 bases, with 10 bases spanning the gap. Looked up from germline, CDR1 is MDHEN and CDR2 is SYDVKM. This CDR3 is 13 amino acids long. This CDR3 is CASSLPSFNEQYF. CDR3 in DNA: TGTGCCAGCAGTTTACCGAGTTTCAACGAGCAGTACTTC.

This chain links TRBV15 with TRBJ2-1, with 7 positions matching TRBD1. Trimming removed 8 bases from V and 6 bases from J; junction bases left unmatched: 7. The CDR3 spans 13 residues. From germline, CDR1 is LNHNV and CDR2 YYDKDF (reference sequence). Here the CDR3 DNA reads TGTGCCACCTTAGGGACAGACTTCAATGAGCAGTTCTTC. It is translated as CATLGTDFNEQFF.

The chain is built from TRBV9 and TRBJ1-2; 8 bases map to TRBD1. This CDR3 is 18 amino acids long. CDR1 is SGDLS, CDR2 YYNGEE, per germline. V shed 1 base and J 1 base; nucleotides not matched to a gene: 12. CDR3 amino acids: CASSVFPSGTGINYGYTF. CDR3 nucleotide sequence: TGTGCCAGCAGCGTATTCCCCTCCGGGACAGGAATTAACTATGGCTACACCTTC.

The chain joins TRBV25-1 to TRBJ2-1, with TRBD2 matching over 10 bases. After removal of 4 bases from V and 5 bases from J, the junction contained 8 bases not matched to a gene. The CDR3 consists of 16 residues. Germline loops: CDR1 MGHDK, CDR2 SYGVNS. CDR3: CASSGRGLAWDNEQFF. The CDR3, as DNA: TGTGCCAGCAGTGGGAGGGGACTAGCGTGGGACAATGAGCAGTTCTTC.

The gene calls are TRBV29-1 and TRBJ1-1; D gene ambiguous. Germline CDR1 reads SQVTM; CDR2 reads ANQGSEA. The CDR3 totals 14 residues. Trimming shortened V by 3 bases and J by 0 bases, and 11 bases separated the two germline ends. CDR3 coding DNA: TGCAGCGTTGAGCCGCGGCTACTGAACACTGAAGCTTTCTTT. This sequence encodes CSVEPRLLNTEAFF.

The CDR3 protein is CASSHGTGDNEQFF. The CDR3 bases are TGCGCCAGCAGCCACGGAACAGGGGACAATGAGCAGTTCTTC. V usage is TRBV4-3 and J usage is TRBJ2-1; 7 bases match TRBD1. The J segment lost 5 bases and the V segment lost 3 bases, leaving 4 bases of the junction unmatched. The germline gives CDR1 LGHNA, CDR2 YSLEER. This CDR3 comprises 14 residues.

The rearrangement uses TRBV10-3 and TRBJ2-3; TRBD2 might be the D (5 bases). Trimming cost V 3 bases and J 0 bases, with 16 bases left between them. The germline gives CDR1 ENHRY, CDR2 SYGVKD. This CDR3 is 17 amino acids long. This CDR3 reads CAISEPPEGGSTDTQYF. The CDR3 region has the DNA TGTGCCATCAGTGAACCCCCCGAGGGCGGGAGCACAGATACGCAGTATTTT.

V gene TRBV6-5 combines with J gene TRBJ1-3; D gene ambiguous. The germline V gene encodes CDR1 MNHEY and CDR2 SVGAGI. The CDR3 is 14 amino acids. With 4 bases removed from V and 0 bases from J, the gap between germline ends came to 7 bases. The CDR3 sequence: CASSSQSSGNTIYF. DNA of the CDR3: TGTGCCAGCAGTTCACAGAGCTCTGGAAACACCATATATTTT.

This chain's CDR3 is CASSPPSRSVQETQYF. The CDR3 region has the DNA TGTGCCAGCAGCCCACCCTCGAGGTCTGTACAAGAGACCCAGTACTTC. The chain is built from TRBV9 and TRBJ2-5, with D unclear. The CDR3 sequence is 16 residues long. From germline, CDR1 is SGDLS and CDR2 YYNGEE. V shed 4 bases and J shed 2 bases, with 18 bases lying between them.

The chain has TRBV15 and TRBJ1-5; TRBD1 agrees at 7 bases. CDR3 length: 14 amino acids. Per germline, CDR1 LNHNV and CDR2 YYDKDF (reference sequence). Unmatched junction bases numbered 2, after V lost 3 bases and J lost 3 bases. DNA of the CDR3: TGTGCCACCAGCAGGGGACAGCTCAATCAGCCCCAGCATTTT. Its translation: CATSRGQLNQPQHF.

This chain uses TRBV7-2 with TRBJ1-2, with a tentative D call TRBD1 (6 bases). The CDR3 is 17 amino acids. Germline CDR1 is SGHTA and CDR2 is FQGNSA. Trimming stripped 0 bases from V and 4 bases from J, with 18 bases between. In nucleotides, the CDR3 is TGTGCCAGCAGCTTAGCCGTAGGGTTGGACAGCTCCTATGGCTACACCTTC. As protein: CASSLAVGLDSSYGYTF. Full variable domain (rest looked up from reference TRBV7-2 and TRBJ1-2): GAGVSQSPSNKVTEKGKDVELRCDPISGHTALYWYRQSLGQGLEFLIYFQGNSAPDKSGLPSDRFSAERTGGSVSTLTIQRTQQEDSAVYLCASSLAVGLDSSYGYTFGSGTRLTVV.

The chain uses TRBV5-1 and TRBJ2-5, with D maybe TRBD2 (7 bases). V gave up 0 bases and J gave up 2 bases, with 17 bases separating them. There are 17 residues in the CDR3. Germline CDR1 SGHRS, CDR2 YFSETQ. The CDR3 loop is CASSLEMGRGRQETQYF. The CDR3 DNA reads as TGCGCCAGCAGCTTGGAAATGGGGCGGGGGCGACAAGAGACCCAGTACTTC.

The V and J genes are TRBV7-2 and TRBJ2-1; TRBD2 might be the D (6 bases). The CDR3 has 15 residues. Germline V gene sequence: CDR1 SGHTA, CDR2 FQGNSA. V was cut by 1 base and J by 0 bases, with 7 bases left in between. For the CDR3, the DNA is TGTGCCAGCAGCTTAGACGGGAGCTCCTACAATGAGCAGTTCTTC. Its translation is CASSLDGSSYNEQFF.

The V and J genes are TRBV29-1 and TRBJ1-2; 7 bases match TRBD1. V gave up 4 bases and J gave up 7 bases; unmatched junction bases: 9. Looked up from germline, CDR1 is SQVTM and CDR2 is ANQGSEA. The CDR3 sequence is 13 residues long. The CDR3 here is CSVGTGAGRGYTF. The CDR3 coding sequence is TGCAGCGTTGGAACAGGGGCGGGCCGTGGCTACACCTTC.